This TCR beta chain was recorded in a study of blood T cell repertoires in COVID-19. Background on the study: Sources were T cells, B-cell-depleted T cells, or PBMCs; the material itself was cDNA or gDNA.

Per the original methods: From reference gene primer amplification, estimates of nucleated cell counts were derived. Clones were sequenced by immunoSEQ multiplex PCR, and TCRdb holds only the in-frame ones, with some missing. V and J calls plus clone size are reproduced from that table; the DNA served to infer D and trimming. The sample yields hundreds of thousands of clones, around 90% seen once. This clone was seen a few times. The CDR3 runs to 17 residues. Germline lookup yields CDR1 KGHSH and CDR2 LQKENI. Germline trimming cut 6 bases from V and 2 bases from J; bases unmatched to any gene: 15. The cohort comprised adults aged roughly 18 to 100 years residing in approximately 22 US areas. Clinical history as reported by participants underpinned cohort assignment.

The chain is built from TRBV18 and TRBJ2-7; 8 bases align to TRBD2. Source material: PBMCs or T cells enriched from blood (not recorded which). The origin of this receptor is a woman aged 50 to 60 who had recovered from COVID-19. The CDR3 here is CASSAGTTIAGTYEQYF. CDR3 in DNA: TGTGCCAGCTCGGCCGGGACAACGATAGCGGGGACCTACGAGCAGTACTTC.